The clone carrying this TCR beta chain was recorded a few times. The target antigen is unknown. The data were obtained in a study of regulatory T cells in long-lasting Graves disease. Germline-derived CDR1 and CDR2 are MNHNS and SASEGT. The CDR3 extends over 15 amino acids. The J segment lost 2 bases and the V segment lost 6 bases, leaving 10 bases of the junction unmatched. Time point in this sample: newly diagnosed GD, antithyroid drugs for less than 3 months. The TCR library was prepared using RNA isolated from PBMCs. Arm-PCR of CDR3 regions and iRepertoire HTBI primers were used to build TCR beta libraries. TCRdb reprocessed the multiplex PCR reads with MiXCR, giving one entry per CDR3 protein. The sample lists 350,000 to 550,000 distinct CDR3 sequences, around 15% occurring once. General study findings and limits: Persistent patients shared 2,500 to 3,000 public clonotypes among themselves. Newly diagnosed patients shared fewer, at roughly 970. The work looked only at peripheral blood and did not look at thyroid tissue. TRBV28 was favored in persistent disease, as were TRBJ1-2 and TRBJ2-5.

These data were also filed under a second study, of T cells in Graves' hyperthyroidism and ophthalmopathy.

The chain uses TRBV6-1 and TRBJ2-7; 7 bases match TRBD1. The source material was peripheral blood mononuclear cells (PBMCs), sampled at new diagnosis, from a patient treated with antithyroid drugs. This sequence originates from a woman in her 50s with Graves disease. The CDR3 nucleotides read TGTGCCAGCAGCCGGGACAGAGGCCGGCCCTACGAGCAGTACTTC. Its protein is CASSRDRGRPYEQYF.